A selection of T cell receptor beta chains follows, all from one sample in a study of T cell repertoires in cytomegalovirus infection. TCRdb ran MiXCR on the reads and lists one entry per CDR3 protein. The table includes more than 350,000 distinct CDR3 sequences, roughly a third detected once. The sample taken for sequencing was PBMCs. Receptors were obtained from a human donor in good health (CMV status not recorded). Some clones in this sample may be carry-over from other donors' samples. The CDR3 runs from the conserved cysteine through the conserved F or W.

v_call: TRBV6-6; cdr3_aa: CASSHTSDSLDRETQYF
v_call: TRBV20-1; cdr3_aa: CSASMGIWGYTF
v_call: TRBV6-2/TRBV6-3; cdr3_aa: CASSSTRTEGNTIYF
v_call: TRBV19; cdr3_aa: CASAGGAVSNQPQHF
v_call: TRBV7-8; cdr3_aa: CASSPQGVRDQPQHF
v_call: TRBV4-1; cdr3_aa: CASSQRERGATETQYF
v_call: TRBV19; cdr3_aa: CATRQYTEAFF
v_call: TRBV5-1; cdr3_aa: CASSFESDYEQYF
v_call: TRBV10-2; cdr3_aa: CASMDRDIQYF
v_call: TRBV12-3/TRBV12-4; cdr3_aa: CASSRDHESQPQHF
v_call: TRBV28; cdr3_aa: CASSLWVGQGPPNTEAFF
v_call: TRBV27; cdr3_aa: CASRRTGLNNSPLHF
v_call: TRBV4-1; cdr3_aa: CASSHFDRGYTGELFF
v_call: TRBV28; cdr3_aa: CASWVAYGYTF
v_call: TRBV4-2; cdr3_aa: CASRQGRGHGTSGANVLTF
v_call: TRBV27; cdr3_aa: CASSFSGGNEQYF
v_call: TRBV6-6; cdr3_aa: CASSYSPGGGVKAGQPQHF
v_call: TRBV20-1; cdr3_aa: CSATTGGDSPLHF
v_call: TRBV19; cdr3_aa: CASRQADVGNQPQHF
v_call: TRBV12-3/TRBV12-4; cdr3_aa: CASSLWKESNQPQHF
v_call: TRBV19; cdr3_aa: CASRTQGAENSPLHF
v_call: TRBV5-1; cdr3_aa: CASSGGQLTNEKLFF
v_call: TRBV4-2; cdr3_aa: CASSPVRGENEKLFF
v_call: TRBV6-2/TRBV6-3; cdr3_aa: CASNGQSQPQHF
v_call: TRBV4-1; cdr3_aa: CASSLLAGGGYEQYF
v_call: TRBV12-3/TRBV12-4; cdr3_aa: CASSRDSVLDGYTF
v_call: TRBV7-2; cdr3_aa: CASSLAARVSYEQYF
v_call: TRBV20-1; cdr3_aa: CSAQGHMNTEAFF
v_call: TRBV20-1; cdr3_aa: CSARRSGLAGRWETQYF
v_call: TRBV12-3/TRBV12-4; cdr3_aa: CASSNRITGNVGNQPQHF
v_call: TRBV7-2; cdr3_aa: CASSLSSRRALGQPQHF
v_call: TRBV12-3/TRBV12-4; cdr3_aa: CASSWGLIRDYGYTF